Listed below are T cell receptor beta chains from one sample, sequenced in a study of human T cells and chemical hapten exposure. Via MiXCR, TCRdb re-called the RACE reads, giving one row per CDR3 protein. This table has around 100,000 distinct CDR3 sequences, approximately 10% appearing once. This sample comprised whole blood, obtained in connection with sensitization to the hapten diphenylcyclopropenone (DPC). Receptors originate from a woman aged 40 to 55 with alopecia areata. Some clones in this sample may be carry-over from other donors' samples. Both conserved end residues are part of each CDR3. Fields, in order: clone size, V gene, D gene, J gene, CDR3 protein, CDR3 DNA. D genes are given only for firm matches. Clone size, where shown, is once, few, many, or a class for clones that have expanded.

few	TRBV29-1	NA	TRBJ2-7	CSVESGYEQYF	TGCAGCGTTGAATCTGGGTACGAGCAGTACTTC
NA	TRBV20-1	TRBD1	TRBJ1-1	CSARATGENTEAFF	TGCAGTGCTAGAGCGACAGGGGAGAACACTGAAGCTTTCTTT
NA	TRBV20-1	TRBD2	TRBJ2-5	CSAAPLAGTTQYF	TGCAGTGCTGCTCCCTTAGCGGGAACCACCCAGTACTTC
NA	TRBV5-6	NA	TRBJ2-7	CASSWPGLEDEQYF	TGTGCCAGCAGCTGGCCGGGACTTGAGGACGAGCAGTACTTC
NA	TRBV6-5	NA	TRBJ1-3	CASSLLGTQNTIYF	TGTGCCAGCAGTCTACTAGGGACACAAAACACCATATATTTT
NA	TRBV12-3/TRBV12-4	TRBD1	TRBJ1-3	CASSRDRLSGNTIYF	TGTGCCAGCAGTAGGGACAGGCTCTCTGGAAACACCATATATTTT
NA	TRBV30	NA	TRBJ2-1	CAWSASLTPISYNEQFF	TGTGCCTGGAGTGCCTCCCTCACACCAATCTCCTACAATGAGCAGTTCTTC
few	TRBV10-3	NA	TRBJ1-5	CAITGATTDTQHF	TGTGCCATCACAGGGGCCACCACAGATACGCAGCATTTT
NA	TRBV29-1	NA	TRBJ2-1	CSVEDGSDNEQFF	TGCAGCGTTGAAGATGGGAGCGACAATGAGCAGTTCTTC
many	TRBV19	NA	TRBJ2-1	CASSITGPYNEQFF	TGTGCCAGTAGTATTACGGGGCCTTACAATGAGCAGTTCTTC
NA	TRBV18	NA	TRBJ2-5	CASSPPPGRETQYF	TGTGCCAGCTCACCACCACCCGGTAGGGAGACCCAGTACTTC
many	TRBV4-3	NA	TRBJ1-2	CASSQVAGVRSYGYTF	TGCGCCAGCAGCCAAGTGGCTGGCGTTAGGTCTTATGGCTACACCTTC
many	TRBV2	TRBD1	TRBJ2-7	CASSVDRGYEQYF	TGTGCCAGCAGTGTTGACAGGGGCTACGAGCAGTACTTC
few	TRBV27	TRBD1	TRBJ2-7	CASSLIGAGGYEQYF	TGTGCCAGCAGTCTAATCGGGGCAGGGGGTTACGAGCAGTACTTC
few	TRBV15	NA	TRBJ2-3	CATSRETRGTDTQYF	TGTGCCACCAGCAGAGAAACCCGGGGCACAGATACGCAGTATTTT
many	TRBV5-1	NA	TRBJ2-6	CASSLVGPPIQSAPSGANVLTF	TGCGCCAGCAGCTTGGTAGGCCCGCCGATCCAATCCGCCCCCTCTGGGGCCAACGTCCTGACTTTC
many	TRBV12-3/TRBV12-4	NA	TRBJ2-1	CASSRGGGPVRNEQFF	TGTGCCAGCAGTCGAGGGGGGGGCCCCGTCAGAAATGAGCAGTTCTTC
few	TRBV6-2/TRBV6-3	TRBD2	TRBJ2-7	CASSYSVAGGSTYEQYF	TGTGCCAGCAGTTACTCTGTAGCGGGGGGCTCTACCTACGAGCAGTACTTC
NA	TRBV12-3/TRBV12-4	TRBD1	TRBJ2-1	CASSLTGLEQFF	TGTGCCAGCAGTTTGACAGGGCTTGAGCAGTTCTTC
few	TRBV20-1	NA	TRBJ2-3	CSAPVEGADTQYF	TGCAGTGCCCCCGTAGAGGGCGCAGATACGCAGTATTTT
many	TRBV20-1	TRBD1	TRBJ2-3	CSASPDRRTDTQYF	TGCAGTGCTAGCCCGGACAGGCGCACAGATACGCAGTATTTT
many	TRBV7-2	NA	TRBJ1-5	CASSLDSSRGQPQHF	TGTGCCAGCAGCTTAGATTCCTCCAGGGGACAGCCCCAGCATTTT